This T cell receptor (beta chain) was profiled in a study of shared clonotypes between healthy human individuals. Across the study: Per donor, CD8 memory used one plate, CD8 naive used two, CD4 memory used three and CD4 naive used three.

Positive CCR7 selection of CD45RO-negative cells yielded the naive CD8 cells, and terminally differentiated effector memory CD45RA+ cells were excluded. Profiled with immunoSEQ multiplex PCR; TCRdb holds only in-frame clones, not every one. The sample lists about 2 million clones, just under 95% occurring once. This CDR3 is 15 amino acids long. Sequencing input: naive CD8+ T cells sorted from blood. The chain carries TRBV21-1 and TRBJ1-6. TRBV21-1 represents a pseudogene. The clonotype comes from a man in his late teens or twenties in good health. CDR3 bases: TGTGCCAGCAGCTTCCGGAGCTCCTATAATTCACCCCTCCACTTT. Translating gives CASSFRSSYNSPLHF.